Listed here is a single TCR beta chain. Method: immunoSEQ multiplex PCR; TCRdb's copy keeps in-frame clones and lacks some. The sample has roughly 91,000 clones, about 87% seen once. The sample is drawn from a study of OX40 agonist ivuxolimab in advanced cancers. Background on the study: Participants, 75% to 90% male, averaged roughly 60 years of age, ranging from roughly 23 to 80.

Germline V CDR1 and CDR2: ENHRY, SYGVKD. J lost 1 base, V lost 6 bases, and 2 bases had no gene match. The CDR3 is 15 residues long. Autoimmune disease history or systemic immunosuppression was exclusionary. This specimen consisted of CD4+ or CD8+ T cells sorted from blood, obtained in a trial of the OX40 agonist ivuxolimab. This receptor was taken from an adult with an advanced solid tumor such as melanoma, head and neck, liver or kidney cancer. V is TRBV10-3 and J is TRBJ2-7; 14 nucleotides agree with TRBD2. Here the CDR3 reads CAISGTSGGSYEQYF. For the CDR3, the DNA is TGTGCCATCAGCGGGACTAGCGGGGGATCCTACGAGCAGTACTTC.